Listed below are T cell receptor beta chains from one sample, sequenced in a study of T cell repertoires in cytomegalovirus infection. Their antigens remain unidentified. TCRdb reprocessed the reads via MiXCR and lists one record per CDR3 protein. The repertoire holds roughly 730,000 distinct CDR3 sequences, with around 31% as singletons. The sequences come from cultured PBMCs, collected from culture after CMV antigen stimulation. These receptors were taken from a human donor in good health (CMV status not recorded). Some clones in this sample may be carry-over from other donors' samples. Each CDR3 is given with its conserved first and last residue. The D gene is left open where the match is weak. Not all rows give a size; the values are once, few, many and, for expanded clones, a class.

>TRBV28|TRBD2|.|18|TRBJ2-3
TGTGCCAGCACTAGAGGGGAGCTAGCGGGGGCCCTAACAGATACGCAGTATTTT
CASTRGELAGALTDTQYF
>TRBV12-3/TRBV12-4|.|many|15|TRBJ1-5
TGTGCCAGCAGCCACAATTGGGATAGCAATCAGCCCCAGCATTTT
CASSHNWDSNQPQHF
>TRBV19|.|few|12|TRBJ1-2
TGTGCCAGTACCGGTAGAGACTATGGCTACACCTTC
CASTGRDYGYTF
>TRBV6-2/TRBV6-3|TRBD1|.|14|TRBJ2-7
TGTGCCAGCAGTGTCGCGTGGACAGGGACCGAGCAGTACTTC
CASSVAWTGTEQYF
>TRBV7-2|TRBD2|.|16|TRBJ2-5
TGTGCCAGCAGCTTAGGGCCTCGCGGGAGTGGAGAGACCCAGTACTTC
CASSLGPRGSGETQYF
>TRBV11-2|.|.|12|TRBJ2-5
TGTGCCAGCAGCTTAATTCAGCAGACCCAGTACTTC
CASSLIQQTQYF
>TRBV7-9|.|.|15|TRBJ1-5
TGTGCCAGCAGCCCCTTGGGTTCCGGGGATCAGCCCCAGCATTTT
CASSPLGSGDQPQHF
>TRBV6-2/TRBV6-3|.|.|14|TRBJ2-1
TGTGCCAGCACCCCCCAGTTGGAATACAATGAGCAGTTCTTC
CASTPQLEYNEQFF
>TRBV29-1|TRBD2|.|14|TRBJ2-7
TGCAGCGTTGTGGGGACTAGCGGGTTCTACGAGCAGTACTTC
CSVVGTSGFYEQYF
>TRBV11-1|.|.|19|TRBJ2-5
TGTGCCAGCAGCTTAGTCTCGAGGAGCGGAGGGGGCCACCAAGAGACCCAGTACTTC
CASSLVSRSGGGHQETQYF
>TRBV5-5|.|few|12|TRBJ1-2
TGTGCCAGCAGCTTGGGACAGGTTGGCTACACCTTC
CASSLGQVGYTF
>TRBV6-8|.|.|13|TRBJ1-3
TGTGCCAGCAGGTCTTTCAGGGGAAACACCATATATTTT
CASRSFRGNTIYF
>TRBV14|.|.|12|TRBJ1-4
TGTGCCAGCAGCCAAGTATACGAAAAACTGTTTTTT
CASSQVYEKLFF
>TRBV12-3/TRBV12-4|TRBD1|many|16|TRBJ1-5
TGTGCCAGCAGTTTAATGGGCGGACAGGCATATCAGCCCCAGCATTTT
CASSLMGGQAYQPQHF
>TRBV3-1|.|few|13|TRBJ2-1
TGTGCCAGCAGCCTTAGCGCCGAGGGAGAGCAGTTCTTC
CASSLSAEGEQFF
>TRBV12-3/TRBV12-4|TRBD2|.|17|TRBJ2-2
TGTGCCAGCACTTCACCGAGGGGCGGGAGCTACACCGGGGAGCTGTTTTTT
CASTSPRGGSYTGELFF
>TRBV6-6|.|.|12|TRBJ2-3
TGTGCCAGCAAATCCTTCACAGATACGCAGTATTTT
CASKSFTDTQYF
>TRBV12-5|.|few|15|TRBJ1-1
TGTGCTAGTGGAACGAACACCAAAAGTTGTACTGAAGCTTTCTTT
CASGTNTKSCTEAFF
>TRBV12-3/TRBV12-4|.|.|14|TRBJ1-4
TGTGCCAGCAGTTCCGTGTCGATAGGGGAAAAACTGTTTTTT
CASSSVSIGEKLFF
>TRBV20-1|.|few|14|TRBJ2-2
TGCAGTGCTAGGAGGTCCCAAAACACCGGGGAGCTGTTTTTT
CSARRSQNTGELFF
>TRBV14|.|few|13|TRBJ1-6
TGTGCCAGCAGCCAAGATTTATATTCACCCCTCCACTTT
CASSQDLYSPLHF
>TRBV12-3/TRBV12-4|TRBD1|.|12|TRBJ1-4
TGTGCCAGCAGTTACTCAGGGGGAAAACTGTTTTTT
CASSYSGGKLFF
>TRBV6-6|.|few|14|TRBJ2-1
TGTGCCACGGTACGGGACAACCACAGCGGTGAGCAGTTCTTC
CATVRDNHSGEQFF
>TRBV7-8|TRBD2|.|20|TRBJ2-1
TGTGCCAGCAGCCCCGCTTCGGGACTAGCGCCCCTTAGCTCCTACAATGAGCAGTTCTTC
CASSPASGLAPLSSYNEQFF
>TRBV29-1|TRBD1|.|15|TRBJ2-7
TGCAGCGTTGAAAGGGGGACAGGGGAACAGAACGAGCAGTACTTC
CSVERGTGEQNEQYF
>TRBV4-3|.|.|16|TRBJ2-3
TGCGCCAGCAGCCTTACCGAGGGGAGCCGTTTTAATACGCAGTATTTT
CASSLTEGSRFNTQYF
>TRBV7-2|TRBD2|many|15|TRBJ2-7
TGTGCCAGCAGCCCCCGCGGGGGTCCCTCCTACGAGCAGTACTTC
CASSPRGGPSYEQYF
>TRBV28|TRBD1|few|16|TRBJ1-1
TGTGCCAGCAAAATCGAGACAGGGGGCAGTGGGACTGAAGCTTTCTTT
CASKIETGGSGTEAFF
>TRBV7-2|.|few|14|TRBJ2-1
TGTGCCAGCAGCGGAGGTAGCGCACACAATGAGCAGTTCTTC
CASSGGSAHNEQFF
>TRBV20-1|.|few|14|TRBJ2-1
TGCAGTGCTCTGGACTATAGAAGATACAATGAGCAGTTCTTC
CSALDYRRYNEQFF
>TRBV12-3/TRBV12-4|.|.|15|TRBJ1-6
TGTGCCAGCAGTCTCTACCCCGCTGTCAATTCACCCCTCCACTTT
CASSLYPAVNSPLHF
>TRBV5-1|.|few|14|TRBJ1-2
TGCGCCAGCAGCTACTTGGGACACCCTCCTGGCTACACCTTC
CASSYLGHPPGYTF
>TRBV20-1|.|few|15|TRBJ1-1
TGCAGTGGGAGACCCGTAGAGCGCTTGAACACTGAAGCTTTCTTT
CSGRPVERLNTEAFF
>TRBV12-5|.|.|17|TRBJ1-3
TGTGCTAGTGCCCCGAGGGGAGAGGTCAAGGGCGGAAACACCATATATTTT
CASAPRGEVKGGNTIYF
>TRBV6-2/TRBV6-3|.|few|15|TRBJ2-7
TGTGCCAGCGCACCCTTTTGGGGGCGATCCTACGAGCAGTACTTC
CASAPFWGRSYEQYF
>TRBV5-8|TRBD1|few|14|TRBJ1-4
TGTGCCAGCAGTCGGGACAGCTCTAATGAAAAACTGTTTTTT
CASSRDSSNEKLFF
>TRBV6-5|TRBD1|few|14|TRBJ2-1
TGTGCCAGCAGTTATACGACAGGGTACCATGAGCAGTTCTTC
CASSYTTGYHEQFF
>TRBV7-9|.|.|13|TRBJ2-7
TGTGCCAGCAGCTTAATCCTTTTGGGCGAGCAGTACTTC
CASSLILLGEQYF
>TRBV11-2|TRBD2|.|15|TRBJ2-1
TGTGCCAGCAGCATTGGACTAGCGTCCTACAATGAGCAGTTCTTC
CASSIGLASYNEQFF
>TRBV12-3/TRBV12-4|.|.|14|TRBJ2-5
TGTGCCAGCAGTTTAGGACACCTCCAGCAGACCCAGTACTTC
CASSLGHLQQTQYF
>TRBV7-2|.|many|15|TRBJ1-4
TGTGCCAGCAGTCCACAAACAGGGACTAATGAAAAACTGTTTTTT
CASSPQTGTNEKLFF
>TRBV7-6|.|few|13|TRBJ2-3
TGTGCCAGCAGCTTAGAGGGCCTCCGCACGCAGTATTTT
CASSLEGLRTQYF